These 15 T cell receptor beta chains originate from one sample sequenced in a study of blood T cell repertoires in COVID-19. Sequencing was performed with immunoSEQ multiplex PCR; in TCRdb, only in-frame clones are kept and a portion is missing. Of some 140,000 clones listed, less than 85% are singletons. Input material: peripheral blood. The receptors were sampled from a woman aged 80 or over with acute or convalescent COVID-19.

The CDR3 nucleotides read TGTGCCATCAGTGAGGCCAGCGGGGGGGGAGATACGCAGTATTTT. This sequence encodes CAISEASGGGDTQYF. The genes are TRBV10-3 and TRBJ2-3, with TRBD2 matching over 10 bases. Germline V gene lookup returns CDR1 ENHRY and CDR2 SYGVKD. The CDR3 length is 15 residues. V dropped 2 bases and J dropped 5; count of bases not matched to a gene: 4.

The J gene is TRBJ2-3, the V gene TRBV5-1, with D hard to call. Trimming took off 2 bases at V and 0 bases at J, with 10 bases between the two ends. The CDR3 has 15 residues. CDR1 and CDR2 (germline): SGHRS, YFSETQ. As DNA, the CDR3 is TGCGCCAGCAGCTTAGAGGAAGCTAGCACAGATACGCAGTATTTT. This gives the protein CASSLEEASTDTQYF.

This chain joins TRBV2 and TRBJ1-6; D is perhaps TRBD1 (5 bases). The germline V gene has CDR1 SNHLY and CDR2 FYNNEI. The length of the CDR3 is 13 residues. Trimming stripped 4 bases from V and 10 bases from J, with 11 bases between. CDR3 sequence reads: CASSVLGGSPLHF. The CDR3 DNA follows: TGTGCCAGCAGTGTCCTGGGGGGGTCACCCCTCCACTTT.

The rearrangement joins TRBV27 to TRBJ1-1; D remains ambiguous. CDR1 is MNHEY, CDR2 SMNVEV, per germline (reference sequence). The CDR3 consists of 14 residues. V gave up 2 bases and J gave up 4 bases, with 11 bases separating them. DNA of the CDR3: TGTGCCAGCAGTTTAAGACCCCGGGGCACTGAAGCTTTCTTT. Translated, it gives CASSLRPRGTEAFF.

The chain couples TRBV27 to TRBJ2-3, with 12 bases that match TRBD1. J lost 5 bases, V lost 6 bases, and 15 bases had no gene match. The CDR3 covers 18 residues. CDR1 and CDR2 from the germline V gene are MNHEY and SMNVEV (reference sequence). The CDR3 DNA reads TGTGCCAGCAGCCGGGACAGGGGGCGGGTAGCGGGGGGAGATACGCAGTATTTT. It translates to CASSRDRGRVAGGDTQYF.

The rearrangement uses TRBV14 and TRBJ2-2, with D maybe TRBD1 (6 bases). This CDR3 has 16 residues. Germline lookup yields CDR1 SGHDN and CDR2 FVKESK. Between the trimmed V and J ends, which lost 2 bases and 2 bases, there was a span of 12 bases. The CDR3 DNA is TGTGCCAGCAGCCAACTTACAGGGCGAAACACCGGGGAGCTGTTTTTT. Translating it yields CASSQLTGRNTGELFF.

In this sample, this clone turned up a few times. The chain couples TRBV19 to TRBJ1-1; TRBD1 matches 7 bases. Trimming at V came to 3 bases and at J to 3 bases, leaving 7 bases not matched to a gene. The length of the CDR3 is 15 residues. Germline CDR1 reads LNHDA; CDR2 reads SQIVND (reference sequence). CDR3 nucleotides: TGTGCCAGTAGTATCCCACAGGGGCACTACACTGAAGCTTTCTTT. It translates to CASSIPQGHYTEAFF.

V usage is TRBV5-6 and J usage is TRBJ1-1; TRBD1 is a possible D gene (6 bases). The CDR3 has 16 amino acids. V was clipped by 1 base and J by 4 bases, with 17 bases between them. Looked up from germline, CDR1 is SGHDT and CDR2 is YYEEEE. The CDR3 is CASSLYGRGLFTEAFF. Here the CDR3 DNA reads TGTGCCAGCAGCTTGTATGGCAGGGGTTTGTTCACTGAAGCTTTCTTT.

The chain uses TRBV7-8 and TRBJ2-1; 8 bases agree with TRBD2. Germline loops: CDR1 SGHVS, CDR2 FQNEAQ. V trimming: 2 bases; J trimming: 4 bases; junction bases outside the gene matches: 13. This CDR3 has 18 amino acids. CDR3 DNA: TGTGCCAGCAGCTTATCGCCTTTTAGGGCTAGCGGGTACAATGAGCAGTTCTTC. Translation: CASSLSPFRASGYNEQFF. Variable domain in full (rest from reference TRBV7-8 and TRBJ2-1): GAGVSQSPRYKVAKRGQDVALRCDPISGHVSLFWYQQALGQGPEFLTYFQNEAQLDKSGLPSDRFFAERPEGSVSTLKIQRTQQEDSAVYLCASSLSPFRASGYNEQFFGPGTRLTVL.

This clone was counted once. The rearrangement uses TRBV2 and TRBJ1-1; TRBD1 is a possible D gene (6 bases). Germline V gene sequence: CDR1 SNHLY, CDR2 FYNNEI. The ends were cut back, 5 bases at V and 1 base at J, with 20 bases in the middle. This CDR3 is 17 amino acids long. CDR3 amino acids: CASSKRVSRGGNTEAFF. The CDR3 DNA reads as TGTGCCAGCAGTAAGCGGGTGTCTAGGGGGGGGAACACTGAAGCTTTCTTT.

The rearrangement uses TRBV7-2 and TRBJ1-6; 8 bases agree with TRBD1. Looked up from germline, CDR1 is SGHTA and CDR2 is FQGNSA. Trimming cost V 5 bases and J 9 bases; bases outside gene matches: 6. This CDR3 comprises 14 residues. The CDR3 reads CASSQTGEGSPLHF. DNA of the CDR3: TGTGCCAGCAGCCAGACAGGGGAAGGTTCACCCCTCCACTTT.

The rearrangement uses TRBV24-1 and TRBJ2-5; TRBD1 matches 8 bases. The V gene's germline CDR1 is KGHDR and CDR2 SFDVKD. J was trimmed by 2 bases and V by 6 bases; bases with no gene match: 7. There are 15 residues in the CDR3. The CDR3 sequence is CATSHSGQGQETQYF. CDR3 nucleotide sequence: TGTGCCACCAGTCACTCCGGACAGGGACAAGAGACCCAGTACTTC.

The CDR3 region is CAWAGGLNTGELFF. CDR3 nucleotides: TGTGCCTGGGCCGGGGGATTGAACACCGGGGAGCTGTTTTTT. The rearrangement joins TRBV30 to TRBJ2-2; possible D gene TRBD2, 6 bases. Germline lookup yields CDR1 GTSNPN and CDR2 SVGIG (reference sequence). The germline V and J ends were trimmed by 5 bases and 1 base, with 11 bases remaining between them. The CDR3 has 14 residues.

The chain recombines TRBV27 with TRBJ2-7, with TRBD2 matching 9 bases. V was clipped by 4 bases and J by 4 bases; unmatched bases: 11. CDR1 is MNHEY, CDR2 SMNVEV, per germline (reference sequence). The CDR3 sequence is 16 residues long. CDR3 DNA sequence: TGTGCCAGCAGTTCACCCAGCGGGAGGATTGGGTACGAGCAGTACTTC. Translating gives CASSSPSGRIGYEQYF.

The gene calls are TRBV9 and TRBJ2-2, with 8 bases aligning to TRBD2. Germline loops: CDR1 SGDLS, CDR2 YYNGEE. Losses at the gene ends were 0 bases for V and 4 bases for J; bases not matched to a gene: 2. This CDR3 comprises 15 residues. The CDR3 loop is CASSVVAGLTGELFF. The CDR3 DNA follows: TGTGCCAGCAGCGTAGTAGCGGGGCTCACCGGGGAGCTGTTTTTT. The full variable domain, rest sourced from reference TRBV9 and TRBJ2-2, is DSGVTQTPKHLITATGQRVTLRCSPRSGDLSVYWYQQSLDQGLQFLIQYYNGEERAKGNILERFSAQQFPDLHSELNLSSLELGDSALYFCASSVVAGLTGELFFGEGSRLTVL.